The next 15 T cell receptor beta chains were all read from a single sample in a study of monozygotic twins with inflammatory bowel disease. After re-calling the 5' RACE reads, TCRdb lists one entry per CDR3 protein, DNA absent. Its listing shows over 350,000 distinct CDR3 sequences. Sequenced input: blood. The source is a human donor with ulcerative colitis or Crohn's disease, or a healthy co-twin of an affected twin (not recorded which).

J is TRBJ2-3 and V is TRBV4-2; as DNA is missing, the TRBD1 call by TCRdb cannot be tested. The germline V gene encodes CDR1 LGHNA and CDR2 YNFKEQ. The CDR3 has 17 residues. This chain's CDR3 is CASSQGLGGTGTDTQYF.

The chain joins TRBV7-6 to TRBJ2-6. The CDR3 has 14 residues. Germline assignment: CDR1 SGHVS and CDR2 FNYEAQ. The CDR3: CASSFGSGANVLTF.

The chain uses TRBV5-1 and TRBJ2-5; TCRdb proposes TRBD1, but this gene call is untestable without DNA. CDR1 SGHRS and CDR2 YFSETQ come from the germline V gene. The CDR3 sequence is 19 residues long. CDR3 region: CASSLADRGRIKFWETQYF.

The gene calls are TRBV20-1 and TRBJ2-5. In germline, CDR1 is DFQATT, CDR2 SNEGSKA (reference sequence). There are 15 residues in the CDR3. The CDR3 protein is CSAMRSYWGKETQYF.

The J gene is TRBJ1-1, the V gene TRBV3-1. Germline V gene lookup returns CDR1 LGHDT and CDR2 YNNKEL (reference sequence). There are 14 residues in the CDR3. CDR3 protein: CASSQEAMNTEAFF.

The rearrangement joins TRBV12-3 or TRBV12-4 to TRBJ2-5; TCRdb outputs TRBD1, but without DNA this stays unchecked. The CDR3 sequence is 15 residues long. CDR3 residues: CASSLPGQARGTQYF.

CDR3 region: CASSLESTGWDSPLHF. The chain joins TRBV5-1 to TRBJ1-6; TCRdb reports TRBD1, a call that lacks DNA to check it against. Germline CDR1 SGHRS, CDR2 YFSETQ. The CDR3 runs to 16 residues.

The genes are TRBV6-1 and TRBJ1-1; TCRdb returns TRBD1, unconfirmable since there is no DNA. Germline CDR1 reads MNHNS; CDR2 reads SASEGT. The CDR3 contains 16 residues. CDR3 sequence: CASSSWGQIRDTEAFF.

The chain combines TRBV7-2 with TRBJ2-7; TCRdb's D call of TRBD1 is untestable without DNA. The CDR3 is 15 residues long. Per germline, CDR1 SGHTA and CDR2 FQGNSA. CDR3 residues: CASSSESHRGRWQYF.

This chain connects TRBV7-6 to TRBJ2-5; as DNA is missing, the TRBD2 call by TCRdb cannot be tested. CDR1 and CDR2 (germline): SGHVS, FNYEAQ. The CDR3 contains 15 residues. This CDR3 is CASTLSWADQETQYF.

The rearrangement uses TRBV9 and TRBJ1-1; TCRdb's assignment of TRBD1 cannot be checked, as there is no DNA. This CDR3 region has 15 residues. Per germline, CDR1 SGDLS and CDR2 YYNGEE. This CDR3 is CASSGLRAGDTEAFF.

V and J are TRBV12-3 or TRBV12-4 and TRBJ1-2; without DNA, the TCRdb call of TRBD1 cannot be checked. This CDR3 is 15 amino acids long. The CDR3 spells CASSFRPGGNYGYTF.

This chain uses TRBV20-1 with TRBJ1-4. The CDR3 is 14 residues long. CDR1 DFQATT and CDR2 SNEGSKA come from the germline V gene (reference sequence). CDR3 amino acids: CSARDRSNLEKLFF.

This chain uses TRBV12-3 or TRBV12-4 with TRBJ2-3; no DNA is available, so the TRBD1 call from TCRdb remains unchecked. There are 16 residues in the CDR3. This CDR3 reads CASSLRVPGGTDTQYF.

The genes are TRBV12-5 and TRBJ2-1. The CDR3 is 18 residues long. From germline, CDR1 is LGHNT and CDR2 FRNRAP. The CDR3 here is CASGLVLDGSFRFNEQFF.